Listed here are 7 T cell receptor beta chains from one sample, sequenced in a study of T cell responses to AZD1222 COVID-19 vaccine. The table came from immunoSEQ multiplex PCR; TCRdb's copy has only in-frame clones and leaves some out. The sample lists about 110,000 clones, roughly 80% occurring once. Sequenced here: peripheral blood, sampled on day 0 of AZD1222 vaccination. The receptors were sampled from an adult in good health.

This clone was found once. The chain employs TRBV19 and TRBJ2-1; D could derive from TRBD1 or TRBD2 (5 bases each). Deletions cut 6 bases from V and 1 base from J, with 13 bases between. The CDR3 sequence is 15 residues long. CDR1 is LNHDA and CDR2 is SQIVND in the germline V gene (reference sequence). The CDR3 spells CASRPGTHSYNEQFF. The CDR3 DNA reads as TGTGCCAGTAGGCCCGGGACCCATTCCTACAATGAGCAGTTCTTC.

The genes are TRBV6-5 and TRBJ2-7; 8 nucleotides agree with TRBD1. The V gene's germline CDR1 is MNHEY and CDR2 SVGAGI. The V and J ends lost 5 bases and 9 bases, in that order; junction bases with no gene match: 15. This CDR3 is built from 15 residues. The CDR3 is CASSPGQGTPTGQYF. DNA of the CDR3: TGTGCCAGCAGTCCCGGACAGGGAACTCCTACGGGGCAGTACTTC.

The DNA for the CDR3 is TGTGCCAGCCAACGAGGGGCCAACGTCCTGACTTTC. Its translation is CASQRGANVLTF. The rearrangement uses TRBV28 and TRBJ2-6; D is ambiguous. The germline CDR1 and CDR2 sequences are MDHEN and SYDVKM. The CDR3 consists of 12 residues. Trimming stripped 8 bases from V and 4 bases from J, with 6 bases between.

The CDR3 loop is CATSDFARSSYNEQFF. The CDR3 DNA follows: TGTGCCACCAGTGATTTTGCCCGGTCGTCCTACAATGAGCAGTTCTTC. The V call is TRBV24-1, the J call TRBJ2-1; D not resolved. V lost 1 base and J lost 1, with 10 bases in between. The CDR3 covers 16 residues. CDR1 is KGHDR and CDR2 is SFDVKD in the germline V gene.

This clone turned up a few times. The chain is built from TRBV19 and TRBJ1-2; possible D gene TRBD1, 5 bases. This CDR3 spans 16 amino acids. Germline CDR1 LNHDA, CDR2 SQIVND (reference sequence). V was shortened by 2 bases and J by 2 bases, with 15 bases between the two germline ends. Written as DNA, the CDR3 is TGTGCCAGTAGTATATTCTCGGGACGGGTGAACTATGGCTACACCTTC. Its protein is CASSIFSGRVNYGYTF.

The rearrangement uses TRBV10-3 and TRBJ2-1; 7 positions agree with TRBD1. The CDR3 has 13 residues. Trimming removed 10 bases from V and 3 bases from J; junction bases left unmatched: 6. Germline V CDR1 and CDR2: ENHRY, SYGVKD. Here the CDR3 DNA reads TGTGCCAGTCAGGGGGTGTACTACAATGAGCAGTTCTTC. Its translation: CASQGVYYNEQFF.

The V gene is TRBV27, the J gene TRBJ1-3, with D unclear. The CDR3 has 14 residues. Germline CDR1 is MNHEY and CDR2 is SMNVEV (reference sequence). V was shortened by 1 base and J by 4 bases, with 8 bases between the two germline ends. This chain's CDR3 is CASSLWAKGNTIYF. As DNA, the CDR3 is TGTGCCAGCAGTTTATGGGCAAAGGGAAACACCATATATTTT.